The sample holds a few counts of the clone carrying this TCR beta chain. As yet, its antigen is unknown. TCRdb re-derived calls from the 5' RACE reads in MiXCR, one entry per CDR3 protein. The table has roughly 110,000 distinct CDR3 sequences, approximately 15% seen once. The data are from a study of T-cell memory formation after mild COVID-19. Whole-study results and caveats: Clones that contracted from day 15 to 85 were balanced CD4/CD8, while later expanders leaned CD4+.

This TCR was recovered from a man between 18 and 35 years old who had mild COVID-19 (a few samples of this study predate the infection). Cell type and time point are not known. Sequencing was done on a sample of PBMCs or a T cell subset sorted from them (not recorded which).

CDR3: CAITPTGRIHEQYF. The DNA of the CDR3 is TGTGCCATCACCCCAACAGGGCGGATCCACGAGCAGTACTTC. The chain has TRBV10-3 and TRBJ2-7; D perhaps matches TRBD1 (6 bases). The germline gives CDR1 ENHRY, CDR2 SYGVKD. Trimming took off 7 bases at V and 5 bases at J, with 18 bases between the two ends. This CDR3 comprises 14 residues.